Presented here are 32 T cell receptor beta chains from one specimen sequenced in a study of beta chain features in type 1 diabetes. These receptors are not linked to any known antigen. Notes on the study in general: TCRB CDR3 length was moderately but significantly reduced in all four CD4+ subsets of Type 1 diabetes patients.

What was sequenced were expressed TCRB transcripts, since all of the isolated RNA had been reverse transcribed. The method was immunoSEQ multiplex PCR; TCRdb's version includes in-frame clones alone and lacks a portion of them. The sample contains 640,000 or so clones, roughly 13% of which appear only once. The specimen sequenced was naive CD4+ T cells from blood. The source of these receptors is a man aged 18 to 29 with type 1 diabetes.

This clone was seen a few times. The chain joins TRBV9 to TRBJ1-5; 7 positions match TRBD1. Losses at the gene ends were 4 bases for V and 2 bases for J; bases not matched to a gene: 6. Germline CDR1 SGDLS, CDR2 YYNGEE. The CDR3 has 15 amino acids. CDR3: CASSPDGQGNQPQHF. The CDR3 DNA is TGTGCCAGCAGCCCCGACGGACAGGGCAATCAGCCCCAGCATTTT. Together with reference TRBV9 and TRBJ1-5, the CDR3 gives the full variable domain: DSGVTQTPKHLITATGQRVTLRCSPRSGDLSVYWYQQSLDQGLQFLIQYYNGEERAKGNILERFSAQQFPDLHSELNLSSLELGDSALYFCASSPDGQGNQPQHFGDGTRLSIL.

This clone showed up just a few times. The J gene is TRBJ2-3, the V gene TRBV2; 11 nucleotides agree with TRBD2. The junction had 11 bases not matched to a gene; V was cut back by 6 bases and J by 6 bases. The CDR3 is 16 amino acids. Germline V gene data show CDR1 as SNHLY and CDR2 as FYNNEI. The CDR3 reads CASRELLAGADDTQYF. The CDR3 region has the DNA TGTGCCAGCAGGGAACTACTAGCGGGGGCGGACGATACGCAGTATTTT.

This clone has just a few counts. At the DNA level, this CDR3 is encoded by other sequences in the same sample as well. The rearrangement links TRBV20-1 to TRBJ1-5; no clear D. CDR1 DFQATT and CDR2 SNEGSKA come from the germline V gene (reference sequence). The CDR3 consists of 11 residues. V was trimmed by 5 bases and J by 1 base, leaving 3 bases between them. CDR3: CSASSNQPQHF. DNA for the CDR3: TGCAGTGCTTCAAGCAATCAGCCCCAGCATTTT.

The V and J genes are TRBV27 and TRBJ2-5; 8 bases align to TRBD1. V lost 3 bases and J lost 4; bases outside the gene matches: 7. The CDR3 consists of 15 residues. Germline CDR1 is MNHEY and CDR2 is SMNVEV (reference sequence). The CDR3 DNA follows: TGTGCCAGCAGTTTCCGGGACAGGTTGCGAGAGACCCAGTACTTC. This translates into CASSFRDRLRETQYF.

The rearrangement uses TRBV6-5 and TRBJ1-1; D not resolved. The CDR3 length is 11 residues. The ends were cut back, 2 bases at V and 6 bases at J, with 4 bases in the middle. Germline loops: CDR1 MNHEY, CDR2 SVGAGI. The CDR3 loop is CASSYGPEAFF. DNA for the CDR3: TGTGCCAGCAGTTACGGGCCTGAAGCTTTCTTT.

This clone has just a few counts. The chain joins TRBV7-2 to TRBJ2-3, with TRBD2 matching over 7 bases. The J segment lost 2 bases and the V segment lost 3 bases, leaving 5 bases of the junction unmatched. CDR3 length: 15 amino acids. Germline values: CDR1 SGHTA, CDR2 FQGNSA. The DNA of the CDR3 is TGTGCCAGCAGCTTGGGCGGGGGTTACACAGATACGCAGTATTTT. It yields the protein CASSLGGGYTDTQYF.

The chain recombines TRBV9 with TRBJ1-1, with D possibly being TRBD1 (5 bases). This CDR3 region has 15 residues. With 2 bases removed from V and 1 base from J, the gap between germline ends came to 12 bases. Germline loops: CDR1 SGDLS, CDR2 YYNGEE. CDR3: CASSVGGRRNTEAFF. In nucleotides, the CDR3 is TGTGCCAGCAGCGTTGGGGGACGCAGGAACACTGAAGCTTTCTTT.

The rearrangement links TRBV30 to TRBJ1-1; the match to TRBD1 covers 7 bases. Per the germline V gene, CDR1 is GTSNPN and CDR2 is SVGIG (reference sequence). The V gene end was trimmed by 8 bases and the J gene end by 4 bases; junction bases not matched to a gene: 7. CDR3 length equals 12 residues. CDR3 nucleotide sequence: TGTGCCGGGACGGCAGGGGGCACTGAAGCTTTCTTT. It specifies CAGTAGGTEAFF.

This clone has only a few counts. The gene calls are TRBV30 and TRBJ2-3, with 12 bases that match TRBD2. Germline V CDR1 and CDR2: GTSNPN, SVGIG (reference sequence). V dropped 3 bases and J dropped 5; count of bases not matched to a gene: 6. CDR3 size: 15 residues. The CDR3 reads CAWRGLAGSRDTQYF. DNA of the CDR3: TGTGCCTGGAGGGGACTAGCGGGTTCTAGAGATACGCAGTATTTT.

In its sample, this clone was seen a few times. V and J are TRBV6-5 and TRBJ1-2, with D possibly matching TRBD1 (5 bases). The CDR3 runs 15 residues. CDR1 is MNHEY and CDR2 is SVGAGI in the germline V gene. V lost 2 bases to trimming and J lost 8 bases, with 18 bases between them. DNA of the CDR3: TGTGCCAGCAGTTACCGGAGGGGAGTTTTTGTGGGCTACACCTTC. Translation gives CASSYRRGVFVGYTF.

The gene calls are TRBV27 and TRBJ1-5; D call uncertain. The CDR3 contains 13 residues. Germline V gene data show CDR1 as MNHEY and CDR2 as SMNVEV (reference sequence). V shed 7 bases and J shed 13 bases, with 20 bases lying between them. CDR3 sequence (DNA): TGTGCCAGCATGTCCAATTATGAGGCGGCTCAGCATTTT. Protein product: CASMSNYEAAQHF.

V gene TRBV30 combines with J gene TRBJ1-6; D call uncertain. The germline CDR1 and CDR2 sequences are GTSNPN and SVGIG (reference sequence). Trimming took 7 bases from V and 3 from J, leaving 13 bases between them. CDR3 length equals 14 residues. In nucleotides, the CDR3 is TGTGCCTCTGACTCCCACAGCTATAATTCACCCCTCCACTTT. The encoded protein is CASDSHSYNSPLHF.

The chain combines TRBV5-4 with TRBJ2-2; 7 positions match TRBD1. Germline CDR1 is SGHNT and CDR2 is YYREEE (reference sequence). J lost 0 bases, V lost 6 bases, and 8 bases had no gene match. This CDR3 has 16 residues. The CDR3 protein is CASTLIGQANTGELFF. CDR3 DNA sequence: TGTGCCAGCACCCTTATTGGACAGGCGAACACCGGGGAGCTGTTTTTT.

The chain combines TRBV5-1 with TRBJ2-7; no definite D call. This CDR3 has 10 amino acids. V gave up 7 bases and J gave up 9 bases, with 11 bases separating them. CDR1 is SGHRS, CDR2 YFSETQ, per germline. CDR3 DNA sequence: TGCGCCAGCGGTACGGGCGTGCAGTACTTC. It yields the protein CASGTGVQYF.

This clone has only a few counts. Here the CDR3 DNA reads TGTGCCAGCAGCTTAGATTTGATTCTCGCCGGGGAGCTGTTTTTT. Its translation is CASSLDLILAGELFF. This rearrangement joins TRBV11-2 to TRBJ2-2; D not resolved. V lost 0 bases and J lost 6, with 11 bases in between. Germline assignment: CDR1 SGHAT and CDR2 FQNNGV. CDR3 length: 15 amino acids.

The J gene is TRBJ1-2, the V gene TRBV6-4; D uncertain. Germline lookup yields CDR1 MRHNA and CDR2 SNTAGT. There are 15 residues in the CDR3. The V end was cut by 6 bases, the J end by 3 bases, with 17 bases between. This chain's CDR3 is CASRQEDRTYYGYTF. CDR3 bases: TGTGCCAGCAGACAAGAGGACCGAACTTACTATGGCTACACCTTC.

This chain links TRBV7-9 with TRBJ2-5, with 8 bases aligning to TRBD2. The CDR3 length is 16 residues. The germline V gene has CDR1 SEHNR and CDR2 FQNEAQ (reference sequence). The V gene end was trimmed by 1 base and the J gene end by 2 bases; junction bases not matched to a gene: 6. This chain's CDR3 is CASSLVPSGRQETQYF. DNA for the CDR3: TGTGCCAGCAGCTTAGTACCTAGCGGGCGACAAGAGACCCAGTACTTC.

The CDR3 here is CASSTGQQETQYF. The CDR3 nucleotides read TGTGCCAGCAGCACGGGACAGCAAGAGACCCAGTACTTC. The gene calls are TRBV5-4 and TRBJ2-5; 7 bases are shared with TRBD1. Germline CDR1 reads SGHNT; CDR2 reads YYREEE (reference sequence). The CDR3 loop spans 13 amino acids. V trimming: 4 bases; J trimming: 2 bases; junction bases outside the gene matches: 2.

The V and J genes are TRBV28 and TRBJ1-1; D unclear. The V end was cut by 8 bases, the J end by 5 bases, with 15 bases between. CDR1 and CDR2 (germline): MDHEN, SYDVKM. The length of the CDR3 is 13 residues. Here the CDR3 DNA reads TGTGCCAGCGCTCCTCGGACCCTAACTGAAGCTTTCTTT. This translates into CASAPRTLTEAFF.

This clone was counted between two and nine times. The CDR3 is CATTDGKNTEAFF. CDR3 bases: TGTGCCACCACGGACGGGAAGAACACTGAAGCTTTCTTT. The rearrangement uses TRBV19 and TRBJ1-1; D gene uncertain. Germline assignment: CDR1 LNHDA and CDR2 SQIVND (reference sequence). Trimming left V 10 bases short and J 1 base short, with 13 bases between. The length of the CDR3 is 13 residues.

The genes are TRBV14 and TRBJ2-7; D uncertain. This CDR3 has 15 residues. The germline gives CDR1 SGHDN, CDR2 FVKESK. Trimming took 0 bases from V and 2 from J, leaving 11 bases between them. DNA for the CDR3: TGTGCCAGCAGCCAAGAGCTGGGCCGCACCTACGAGCAGTACTTC. Its protein product is CASSQELGRTYEQYF.

In DNA form, the CDR3 reads TGTGCCTGGAGTCTCGGGACTAGCGGTCGTGGGGAGACCCAGTACTTC. This encodes CAWSLGTSGRGETQYF. V and J are TRBV30 and TRBJ2-5, with TRBD2 matching over 11 bases. Germline loops: CDR1 GTSNPN, CDR2 SVGIG (reference sequence). CDR3 length: 16 amino acids. Germline trimming cut 2 bases from V and 5 bases from J; bases unmatched to any gene: 10.

There are a few counts of this clone. The chain joins TRBV30 to TRBJ2-3; 7 nucleotides match TRBD2. This CDR3 contains 15 residues. The V gene end was trimmed by 0 bases and the J gene end by 6 bases; junction bases not matched to a gene: 9. Germline CDR1 is GTSNPN and CDR2 is SVGIG (reference sequence). The CDR3 is CAWSVSSGGWDTQYF. The CDR3 region has the DNA TGTGCCTGGAGTGTATCTAGCGGAGGGTGGGATACGCAGTATTTT. The entire variable domain, with the rest obtained from reference TRBV30 and TRBJ2-3, is as follows: SQTIHQWPATLVQPVGSPLSLECTVEGTSNPNLYWYRQAAGRGLQLLFYSVGIGQISSEVPQNLSASRPQDRQFILSSKKLLLSDSGFYLCAWSVSSGGWDTQYFGPGTRLTVL.

This clone occurred a few times. The V call is TRBV11-2, the J call TRBJ2-4; D gene uncertain. CDR3 size: 13 residues. CDR1 and CDR2 from the germline V gene are SGHAT and FQNNGV. Trimming removed 8 bases at V and 0 bases at J, with 8 bases between. The CDR3 sequence is CASGHLAKNIQYF. CDR3 DNA sequence: TGTGCCAGCGGCCACCTAGCCAAAAACATTCAGTACTTC.

This clone was detected ten times or more. The V call is TRBV10-3, the J call TRBJ2-7, with a weak D call TRBD1 (5 bases). V was pared by 0 bases and J by 2 bases, with 8 bases between. The CDR3 runs 14 residues. Germline CDR1 ENHRY, CDR2 SYGVKD. Written as DNA, the CDR3 is TGTGCCATCAGTGAGTCGAAGGGGACCTACGAGCAGTACTTC. Its protein product is CAISESKGTYEQYF.

The rearrangement joins TRBV6-5 to TRBJ2-2; D is unresolved. Germline CDR1 and CDR2: MNHEY and SVGAGI. The CDR3 covers 11 residues. The germline V and J ends were trimmed by 10 bases and 4 bases, with 7 bases remaining between them. The CDR3 bases are TGTGCCACCAAAATCACCGGGGAGCTGTTTTTT. This codes for CATKITGELFF.

This clone was counted only a few times. The chain combines TRBV7-3 with TRBJ2-2; weak D call: TRBD1 (5 bases). The V gene lost 5 bases and the J gene lost 1 base, with 8 bases spanning the gap. Germline V CDR1 and CDR2: SGHTA, FQGTGA. This CDR3 contains 14 residues. This CDR3 reads CASSNTGNTGELFF. In nucleotides, the CDR3 is TGTGCCAGCAGCAACACAGGGAACACCGGGGAGCTGTTTTTT.

This clone has only a few counts. The chain couples TRBV10-2 to TRBJ2-7, with D possibly matching TRBD2 (6 bases). The CDR3 loop spans 14 amino acids. V lost 5 bases and J lost 1, with 12 bases in between. Germline V gene lookup returns CDR1 WSHSY and CDR2 SAAADI. The CDR3 bases are TGCGCCAGCAGTTTCGCAGGGACTTCCTACGAGCAGTACTTC. Protein product: CASSFAGTSYEQYF.

This clone was counted between two and nine times. The V call is TRBV30, the J call TRBJ2-2, with a possible D match to TRBD1 (5 bases). The ends were cut back, 4 bases at V and 2 bases at J, with 14 bases in the middle. Looked up from germline, CDR1 is GTSNPN and CDR2 is SVGIG (reference sequence). This CDR3 comprises 15 residues. CDR3 DNA: TGTGCCTGGAACAGGTGGCTCCCAAACACCGGGGAGCTGTTTTTT. As protein: CAWNRWLPNTGELFF.

In DNA form, the CDR3 reads TGTGCCAGCGATACGTTAGGGGGCACTGGCTATGGCTACACCTTC. As protein: CASDTLGGTGYGYTF. The chain carries TRBV21-1 and TRBJ1-2; the DNA was not compared with TRBD1, the D call given in the table. TRBV21-1 counts as a pseudogene. The CDR3 has 15 amino acids.

This clone was seen a few times. The V call is TRBV18, the J call TRBJ2-5, with 7 bases lining up with TRBD2. Per the germline V gene, CDR1 is KGHSH and CDR2 is LQKENI. V lost 3 bases, J lost 5 bases, and 6 bases stayed unmatched. This CDR3 region has 14 residues. CDR3 DNA sequence: TGTGCCAGCTCACCCGGACTAGTTCAGGAGACCCAGTACTTC. The encoded protein is CASSPGLVQETQYF.

This clone was counted between two and nine times. This rearrangement joins TRBV30 to TRBJ1-5; D gene uncertain. Trimming took 5 bases from V and 2 from J, leaving 10 bases between them. Germline CDR1 and CDR2: GTSNPN and SVGIG (reference sequence). This CDR3 comprises 13 residues. The CDR3 region has the DNA TGTGCCTGGGACCGGGATGGCAATCAGCCCCAGCATTTT. Translation: CAWDRDGNQPQHF.